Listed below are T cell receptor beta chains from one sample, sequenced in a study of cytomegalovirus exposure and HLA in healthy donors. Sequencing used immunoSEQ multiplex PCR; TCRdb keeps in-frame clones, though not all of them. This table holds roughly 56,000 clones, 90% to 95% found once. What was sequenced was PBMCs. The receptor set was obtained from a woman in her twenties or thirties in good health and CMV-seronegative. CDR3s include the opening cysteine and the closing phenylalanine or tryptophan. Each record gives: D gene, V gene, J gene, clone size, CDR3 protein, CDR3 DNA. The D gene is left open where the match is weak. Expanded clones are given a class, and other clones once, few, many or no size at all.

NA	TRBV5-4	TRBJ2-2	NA	CASSLKVAGELFF	TGTGCCAGCAGCTTGAAAGTAGCCGGGGAGCTGTTTTTT
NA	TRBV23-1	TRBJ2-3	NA	CASSQPPGDTQYF	TGCGCCAGCAGTCAACCCCCGGGGGATACGCAGTATTTT
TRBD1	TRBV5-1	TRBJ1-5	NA	CASSLQGAGQPQHF	TGCGCCAGCAGCCTACAGGGGGCGGGTCAGCCCCAGCATTTT
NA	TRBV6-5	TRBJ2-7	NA	CASNEHSSYEQYF	TGTGCCAGCAACGAGCACAGCTCCTACGAGCAGTACTTC
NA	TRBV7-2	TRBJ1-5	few	CASSLAHNQPQHF	TGTGCCAGCAGCTTAGCCCACAACCAGCCCCAGCATTTT
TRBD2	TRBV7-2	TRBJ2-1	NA	CATRLAGGPIDNEQFF	TGTGCCACCCGCCTAGCGGGAGGGCCTATCGATAATGAGCAGTTCTTC
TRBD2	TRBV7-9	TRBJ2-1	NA	CASSLGLAGGNNEQFF	TGTGCCAGCAGCCTTGGACTAGCGGGGGGAAACAATGAGCAGTTCTTC
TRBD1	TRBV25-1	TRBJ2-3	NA	CASSQRTGLRTQYF	TGTGCCAGCAGCCAACGGACAGGGTTGCGTACGCAGTATTTT
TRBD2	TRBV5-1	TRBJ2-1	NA	CASSLMTSGPLNEQFF	TGCGCCAGCAGCTTGATGACTAGCGGGCCGCTTAATGAGCAGTTCTTC
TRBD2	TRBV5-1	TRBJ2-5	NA	CASSPIAGGPWQETQYF	TGCGCCAGCAGTCCTATAGCGGGAGGGCCTTGGCAGGAGACCCAGTACTTC
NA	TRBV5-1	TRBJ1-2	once	CASSPGTIGGYTF	TGCGCCAGCAGCCCCGGGACAATAGGCGGCTACACCTTC
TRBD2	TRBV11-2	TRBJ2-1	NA	CASSLAQTSEYRNEQFF	TGTGCCAGCAGCTTAGCCCAGACTAGCGAGTATAGGAATGAGCAGTTCTTC
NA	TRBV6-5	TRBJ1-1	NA	CASSYIRGGFAEAFF	TGTGCCAGCAGTTACATCAGGGGAGGGTTCGCTGAAGCTTTCTTT
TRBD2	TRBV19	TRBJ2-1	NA	CASSRALTSGYNEQFF	TGTGCCAGTAGTCGGGCGCTGACTAGCGGATACAATGAGCAGTTCTTC
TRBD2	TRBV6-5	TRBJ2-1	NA	CASSYFSGDHNEQFF	TGTGCCAGCAGTTACTTTAGCGGGGACCACAATGAGCAGTTCTTC
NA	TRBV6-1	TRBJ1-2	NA	CASRKARAYGYTF	TGTGCCAGCAGGAAAGCCAGGGCCTATGGCTACACCTTC
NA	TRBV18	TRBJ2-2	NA	CASSPRTGELFF	TGTGCCAGCTCACCTAGAACCGGGGAGCTGTTTTTT
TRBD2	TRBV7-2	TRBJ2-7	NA	CASSLGTSGSKQYF	TGTGCCAGCAGCTTAGGGACTAGCGGGAGTAAGCAGTACTTC
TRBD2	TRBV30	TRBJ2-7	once	CASTSGRASYEQYF	TGTGCCAGTACCAGCGGGAGGGCCTCCTACGAGCAGTACTTC